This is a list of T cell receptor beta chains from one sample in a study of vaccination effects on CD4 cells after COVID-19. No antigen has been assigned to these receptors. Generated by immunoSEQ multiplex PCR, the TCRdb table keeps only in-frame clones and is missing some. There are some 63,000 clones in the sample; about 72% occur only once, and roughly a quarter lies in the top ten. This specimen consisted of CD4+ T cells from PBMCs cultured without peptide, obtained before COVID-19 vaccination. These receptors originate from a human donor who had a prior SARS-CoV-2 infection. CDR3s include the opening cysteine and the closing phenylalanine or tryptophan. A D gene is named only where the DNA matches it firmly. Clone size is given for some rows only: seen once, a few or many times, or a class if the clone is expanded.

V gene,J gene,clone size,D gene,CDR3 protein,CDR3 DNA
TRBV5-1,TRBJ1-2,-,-,CASSRGGVTNYGYTF,TGCGCCAGCAGCCGGGGGGGGGTTACTAACTATGGCTACACCTTC
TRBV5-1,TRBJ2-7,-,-,CASSLLSNTYEQYF,TGCGCCAGCAGCTTGCTGTCCAATACCTACGAGCAGTACTTC
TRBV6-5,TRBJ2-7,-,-,CASSYGRVSYEQYF,TGTGCCAGCAGTTATGGCAGGGTCTCCTACGAGCAGTACTTC
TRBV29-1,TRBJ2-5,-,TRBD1,CSVRGQARETQYF,TGCAGCGTTCGAGGACAGGCAAGAGAGACCCAGTACTTC
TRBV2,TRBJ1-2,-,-,CASSEGEGGYGYTF,TGTGCCAGCAGTGAAGGAGAGGGAGGGTATGGCTACACCTTC
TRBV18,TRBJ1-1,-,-,CASSPRETLNTEAFF,TGTGCCAGCTCACCCAGGGAGACCTTGAACACTGAAGCTTTCTTT
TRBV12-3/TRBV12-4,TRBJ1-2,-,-,CASSPIGFGGYTF,TGTGCCAGCAGCCCAATAGGGTTCGGGGGCTACACCTTC
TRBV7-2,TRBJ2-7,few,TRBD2,CASSLAGSGGIYEQYF,TGTGCCAGCAGCTTAGCGGGTAGCGGGGGAATCTACGAGCAGTACTTC
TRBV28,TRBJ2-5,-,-,CASSFILDSETQYF,TGTGCCAGCAGTTTCATCCTCGATTCGGAGACCCAGTACTTC
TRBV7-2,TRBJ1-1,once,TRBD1,CASSARDRGNTEAFF,TGTGCCAGCAGCGCCCGGGACAGGGGTAACACTGAAGCTTTCTTT